This T cell receptor beta chain emerged from a study of cytomegalovirus exposure and HLA in healthy donors. The germline gives CDR1 SGHTA, CDR2 FQGTGA. The CDR3 length is 12 residues. Trimming left V 5 bases short and J 7 bases short, with 12 bases between. Study-level results: Being productive about 87% or about 30% of the time was typical of most TCR beta V segments in an earlier analysis. Relative to equally common others, HLA-associated TCR beta chains showed greater clonal expansion in a later analysis.

Both 60 Vbeta primers and 13 Jbeta primers went into the PCR. Assay: immunoSEQ multiplex PCR; the TCRdb copy retains only in-frame clones and omits some. The repertoire has roughly 200,000 clones, approximately 78% of them found once; the top ten carry less than 3.5%. On this clone itself: Its antigen is unknown.

The sequence was collected from a middle-aged woman in good health and CMV-seronegative. The sequencing input was PBMCs. The rearrangement links TRBV7-3 to TRBJ2-7, with a weak D call TRBD2 (6 bases). CDR3 sequence reads: CASSQGGAEQYF. DNA of the CDR3: TGTGCCAGCAGCCAGGGCGGGGCAGAGCAGTACTTC.